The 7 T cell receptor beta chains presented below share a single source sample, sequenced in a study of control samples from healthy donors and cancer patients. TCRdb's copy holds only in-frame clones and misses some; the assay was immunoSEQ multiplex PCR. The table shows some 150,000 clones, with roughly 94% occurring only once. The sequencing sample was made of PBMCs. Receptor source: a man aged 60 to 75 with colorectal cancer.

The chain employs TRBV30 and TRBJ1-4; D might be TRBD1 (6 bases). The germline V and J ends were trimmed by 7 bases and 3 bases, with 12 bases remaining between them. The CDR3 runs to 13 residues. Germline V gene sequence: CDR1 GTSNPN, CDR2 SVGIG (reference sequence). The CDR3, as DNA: TGTGCCTCAAACAGGGTCCCTAATGAAAAACTGTTTTTT. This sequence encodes CASNRVPNEKLFF.

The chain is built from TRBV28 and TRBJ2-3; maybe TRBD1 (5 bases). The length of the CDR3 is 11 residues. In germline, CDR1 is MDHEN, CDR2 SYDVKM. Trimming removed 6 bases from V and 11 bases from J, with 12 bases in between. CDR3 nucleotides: TGTGCCAGCAGCTATGGGGCCTTGCAGTATTTT. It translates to CASSYGALQYF.

The CDR3 DNA is TGTGCCAGTAGTAACCAGGGGGGGGATAGCAATCAGCCCCAGCATTTT. Its protein is CASSNQGGDSNQPQHF. This chain uses TRBV19 with TRBJ1-5, with 7 bases fitting TRBD1. Germline lookup yields CDR1 LNHDA and CDR2 SQIVND (reference sequence). This CDR3 has 16 amino acids. V shed 4 bases, J shed 0 bases, and the junction held 6 bases outside the gene matches.

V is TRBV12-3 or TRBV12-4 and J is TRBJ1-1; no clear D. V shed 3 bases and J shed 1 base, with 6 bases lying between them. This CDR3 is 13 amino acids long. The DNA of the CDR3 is TGTGCCAGCAGTTTGTTAGAGAACACTGAAGCTTTCTTT. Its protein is CASSLLENTEAFF.

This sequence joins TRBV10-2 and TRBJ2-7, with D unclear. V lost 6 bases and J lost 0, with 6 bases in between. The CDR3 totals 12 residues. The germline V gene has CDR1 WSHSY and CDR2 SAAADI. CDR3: CASSADSYEQYF. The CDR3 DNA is TGCGCCAGCAGCGCGGACTCCTACGAGCAGTACTTC.

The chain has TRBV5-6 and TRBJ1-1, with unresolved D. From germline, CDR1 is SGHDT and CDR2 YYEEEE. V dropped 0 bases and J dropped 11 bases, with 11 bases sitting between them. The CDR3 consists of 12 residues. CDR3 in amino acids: CASSLEEGGAFF. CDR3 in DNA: TGTGCCAGCAGCTTGGAAGAGGGAGGTGCTTTCTTT.

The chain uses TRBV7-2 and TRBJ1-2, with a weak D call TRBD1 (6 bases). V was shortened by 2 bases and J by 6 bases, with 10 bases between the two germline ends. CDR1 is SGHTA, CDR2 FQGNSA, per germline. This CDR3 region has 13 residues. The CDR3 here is CASSLNRENGYTF. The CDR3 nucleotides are TGTGCCAGCAGCTTAAACAGGGAGAATGGCTACACCTTC.